One and the same sample provided the 27 T cell receptor beta chains below, sequenced in a study of T-cell reconstitution after alpha-beta-depleted transplantation in children. It was with unique molecular identifiers that the TCRbeta library was prepared. Each CDR3 protein is one row after TCRdb ran MiXCR on the PCR reads. This sample has 550,000 to 800,000 distinct CDR3 sequences, with roughly 14% found just once. This specimen consisted of PBMCs, obtained before TCRalphabeta/CD19-depleted stem cell transplant. Source of these receptors: a girl aged 2 to 9 with congenital amegakaryocytic thrombocytopenia, due to receive a stem cell transplant.

This clonotype has ten or more counts. The rearrangement joins TRBV5-1 to TRBJ2-1; D call uncertain. Between the trimmed V and J ends, which lost 4 bases and 5 bases, there was a span of 22 bases. CDR1 is SGHRS and CDR2 is YFSETQ in the germline V gene. The CDR3 is made up of 17 amino acids. CDR3 loop: CASSPRQVAGGNNEQFF. CDR3 DNA: TGCGCCAGCAGCCCGCGGCAAGTCGCAGGCGGAAACAATGAGCAGTTCTTC.

This clonotype appeared a few times. The chain employs TRBV29-1 and TRBJ2-7, with D perhaps matching TRBD2 (6 bases). There are 15 residues in the CDR3. Trimming shortened V by 4 bases and J by 3 bases, and 19 bases separated the two germline ends. Germline V gene data show CDR1 as SQVTM and CDR2 as ANQGSEA. In DNA, the CDR3 is TGCAGCGTTGTTAGGGCTAGCGAACGGGGCTACGAGCAGTACTTC. Its protein product is CSVVRASERGYEQYF.

This clonotype was observed a handful of times. The chain couples TRBV15 to TRBJ1-2, with a tentative D call TRBD1 (5 bases). Germline V gives CDR1 LNHNV, CDR2 YYDKDF (reference sequence). The CDR3 consists of 12 residues. Trimming took 8 bases from V and 8 from J, leaving 15 bases between them. The DNA of the CDR3 is TGTGCCACCGCTCTCAACGGGGACGGCTACACCTTC. As protein: CATALNGDGYTF.

This chain connects TRBV7-9 to TRBJ1-2; D might be TRBD1 (6 bases). Trimming took off 0 bases at V and 4 bases at J, with 15 bases between the two ends. This CDR3 spans 16 amino acids. Germline V gene sequence: CDR1 SEHNR, CDR2 FQNEAQ (reference sequence). Written as DNA, the CDR3 is TGTGCCAGCAGCTTAGCCCAAGGGGGACCCCTCTATGGCTACACCTTC. Residues: CASSLAQGGPLYGYTF.

The gene calls are TRBV21-1 and TRBJ2-1; TRBD2, the D gene given by the table, was not confirmed from the DNA. TRBV21-1 has pseudogene status. The CDR3 covers 18 residues. The CDR3 spells CASSKMTIAGRSYNEQFF. Written as DNA, the CDR3 is TGTGCCAGCAGCAAAATGACGATAGCGGGGCGCTCCTACAATGAGCAGTTCTTC.

In this sample, this clonotype turned up many times. The V and J genes are TRBV7-9 and TRBJ2-7; TRBD2 matches 10 bases. The V and J ends lost 5 bases and 3 bases, in that order; junction bases with no gene match: 4. The CDR3 is 14 residues long. Germline V lookup: CDR1 SEHNR, CDR2 FQNEAQ (reference sequence). The CDR3 loop reads CASSATSGRYEQYF. The CDR3 DNA reads TGTGCCAGCAGCGCGACTAGCGGGCGCTACGAGCAGTACTTC.

This clonotype was detected only a few times. The V and J genes are TRBV4-1 and TRBJ2-1; D is ambiguous. The germline CDR1 and CDR2 sequences are MGHRA and YSYEKL. V was pared by 3 bases and J by 8 bases, with 14 bases between. The CDR3 sequence is 14 residues long. The CDR3 coding sequence is TGCGCCAGCAGCCATCTAGTTCTTTTCGATGAGCAGTTCTTC. It translates to CASSHLVLFDEQFF.

The rearrangement links TRBV20-1 to TRBJ2-1; 8 bases align to TRBD2. This CDR3 contains 16 residues. V gave up 4 bases and J gave up 3 bases; unmatched junction bases: 11. CDR1 and CDR2 from the germline V gene are DFQATT and SNEGSKA (reference sequence). The CDR3 sequence: CSANTHLAGLYNEQFF. CDR3 in DNA: TGCAGTGCTAATACTCATCTAGCGGGCCTCTACAATGAGCAGTTCTTC.

The chain employs TRBV20-1 and TRBJ2-2, with 12 nucleotides matching TRBD2. The CDR3 is 17 residues long. Germline CDR1 reads DFQATT; CDR2 reads SNEGSKA (reference sequence). The J segment lost 4 bases and the V segment lost 2 bases, leaving 8 bases of the junction unmatched. CDR3 bases: TGCAGTGCTAGACTAGCGGGAGGGCGTCTTGTCACCGGGGAGCTGTTTTTT. Translating it yields CSARLAGGRLVTGELFF.

This clonotype was recorded at least ten times. This chain joins TRBV7-9 and TRBJ2-7, with D perhaps TRBD1 (6 bases). From germline, CDR1 is SEHNR and CDR2 FQNEAQ (reference sequence). V was clipped by 5 bases and J by 5 bases, with 10 bases between them. The CDR3 length is 12 residues. The CDR3 nucleotides are TGTGCCAGCAGCACCGGACAGAACGAGCAGTACTTC. It codes for CASSTGQNEQYF.

This clonotype occurred a few times. The gene calls are TRBV24-1 and TRBJ2-1; 7 nucleotides align to TRBD2. CDR1 KGHDR and CDR2 SFDVKD come from the germline V gene. The V and J ends lost 5 bases and 8 bases, in that order; junction bases with no gene match: 14. CDR3 length equals 16 residues. This chain's CDR3 is CATSGGGGVVIDEQFF. The CDR3 DNA sequence: TGTGCCACCAGTGGCGGCGGGGGAGTGGTTATCGATGAGCAGTTCTTC.

This clonotype was observed at least ten times. This sequence joins TRBV10-3 and TRBJ2-7; TRBD2 agrees at 8 bases. Germline V lookup: CDR1 ENHRY, CDR2 SYGVKD. The CDR3 consists of 16 residues. The CDR3: CATHTATSGFPYEQYF. DNA of the CDR3: TGTGCAACCCATACAGCCACTAGCGGATTCCCCTACGAGCAGTACTTC.

This clonotype was detected only a few times. This chain links TRBV20-1 with TRBJ2-1; TRBD2 matches 9 bases. The V gene end was trimmed by 5 bases and the J gene end by 5 bases; junction bases not matched to a gene: 28. Germline-derived CDR1 and CDR2 are DFQATT and SNEGSKA (reference sequence). CDR3 length: 21 amino acids. The CDR3 loop is CSARSPIPFPTGTSFDNEQFF. CDR3 in DNA: TGCAGTGCTCGCTCCCCAATTCCTTTCCCTACCGGGACTAGCTTTGACAATGAGCAGTTCTTC.

This clonotype appeared a few times. This chain uses TRBV5-1 with TRBJ1-2; possible D gene TRBD1, 6 bases. Trimming removed 4 bases from V and 3 bases from J, with 13 bases in between. From germline, CDR1 is SGHRS and CDR2 YFSETQ. The CDR3 sequence is 14 residues long. CDR3 coding DNA: TGCGCCAGCAGCGAGGACAGTAATCACTATGGCTACACCTTC. Residues: CASSEDSNHYGYTF.

The sample holds many counts of this clonotype. The chain combines TRBV29-1 with TRBJ2-7; D is possibly TRBD1 (6 bases). This CDR3 spans 13 amino acids. The germline V gene encodes CDR1 SQVTM and CDR2 ANQGSEA. V lost 7 bases and J lost 3, with 16 bases in between. The CDR3 sequence: CSALFTGNYEQYF. CDR3 DNA: TGCAGCGCCCTATTTACAGGGAACTACGAGCAGTACTTC.

This clonotype was detected only a few times. The V gene is TRBV11-2, the J gene TRBJ2-7; D not certain. Per germline, CDR1 SGHAT and CDR2 FQNNGV. Trimming took 1 base from V and 0 from J, leaving 7 bases between them. The length of the CDR3 is 14 residues. In DNA, the CDR3 is TGTGCCAGCAGCTTAGCCCGATACTCCTACGAGCAGTACTTC. Encoded protein: CASSLARYSYEQYF. Using reference TRBV11-2 and TRBJ2-7 for the parts outside the CDR3, the full variable domain is EAGVAQSPRYKIIEKRQSVAFWCNPISGHATLYWYQQILGQGPKLLIQFQNNGVVDDSQLPKDRFSAERLKGVDSTLKIQPAKLEDSAVYLCASSLARYSYEQYFGPGTRLTVT.

This clonotype was recorded at least ten times. The chain links TRBV7-9 to TRBJ2-4, with D perhaps given as TRBD1 or TRBD2 (5 bases each). Germline-derived CDR1 and CDR2 are SEHNR and FQNEAQ (reference sequence). The CDR3 consists of 17 residues. The V end was cut by 3 bases, the J end by 8 bases, with 23 bases between. The CDR3 loop is CASSFGNLPGPSYIQYF. The CDR3 region has the DNA TGTGCCAGCAGCTTTGGAAACTTACCGGGACCCTCCTACATTCAGTACTTC.

In this sample, this clonotype turned up many times. This rearrangement joins TRBV7-3 to TRBJ2-4, with 9 nucleotides matching TRBD1. The CDR3 has 18 residues. The J segment lost 0 bases and the V segment lost 1 base, leaving 7 bases of the junction unmatched. Germline V CDR1 and CDR2: SGHTA, FQGTGA. The chain's CDR3 is CASSLSRDRVRAKNIQYF. CDR3 bases: TGTGCCAGCAGCTTAAGCCGGGACAGGGTTCGAGCCAAAAACATTCAGTACTTC. Full variable domain (outside the CDR3, taken from reference TRBV7-3 and TRBJ2-4): GAGVSQTPSNKVTEKGKYVELRCDPISGHTALYWYRQSLGQGPEFLIYFQGTGAADDSGLPNDRFFAVRPEGSVSTLKIQRTERGDSAVYLCASSLSRDRVRAKNIQYFGAGTRLSVL.

The chain recombines TRBV29-1 with TRBJ1-1; D is ambiguous. V was clipped by 2 bases and J by 1 base, with 11 bases between them. CDR3 length: 14 residues. Looked up from germline, CDR1 is SQVTM and CDR2 is ANQGSEA. Written as DNA, the CDR3 is TGCAGCGTTGAAAACGATGCGGGGAACACTGAAGCTTTCTTT. Its translation is CSVENDAGNTEAFF.

This clonotype was seen a few times. The chain links TRBV27 to TRBJ2-2; 7 nucleotides line up with TRBD1. CDR3 length: 16 amino acids. Germline V gives CDR1 MNHEY, CDR2 SMNVEV (reference sequence). J was trimmed by 1 base and V by 3 bases; bases with no gene match: 5. CDR3 coding DNA: TGTGCCAGCAGTTTGGTAGGGGGCTGGAACACCGGGGAGCTGTTTTTT. This codes for CASSLVGGWNTGELFF.

There are a few counts of this clonotype. The genes are TRBV7-9 and TRBJ2-5; a weak D match, TRBD2 (5 bases). The V gene's germline CDR1 is SEHNR and CDR2 FQNEAQ (reference sequence). V lost 8 bases and J 4 bases, leaving 8 bases between the germline ends. This CDR3 is built from 11 residues. For the CDR3, the DNA is TGTGCCAGCGAGGGCGTAGAGACCCAGTACTTC. Its protein is CASEGVETQYF. Full variable domain (rest looked up from reference TRBV7-9 and TRBJ2-5): DTGVSQNPRHKITKRGQNVTFRCDPISEHNRLYWYRQTLGQGPEFLTYFQNEAQLEKSRLLSDRFSAERPKGSFSTLEIQRTEQGDSAMYLCASEGVETQYFGPGTRLLVL.

This clonotype has ten or more counts. This chain connects TRBV30 to TRBJ2-7, with D tentatively TRBD1 or TRBD2 (5 bases each). Trimming took off 2 bases at V and 7 bases at J, with 24 bases between the two ends. The CDR3 is made up of 16 amino acids. Looked up from germline, CDR1 is GTSNPN and CDR2 is SVGIG (reference sequence). This CDR3 is CAWSWITGLQVGEQYF. CDR3 sequence (DNA): TGTGCCTGGAGTTGGATCACAGGACTTCAGGTTGGGGAGCAGTACTTC.

The chain uses TRBV18 and TRBJ1-1, with D unclear. Germline V gene data show CDR1 as KGHSH and CDR2 as LQKENI. Trimming took 5 bases from V and 8 from J, leaving 21 bases between them. The CDR3 consists of 15 residues. The CDR3 DNA reads TGTGCCAGCTCAGGAGGGTCGAATCTAGGGTTGGAAGCTTTCTTT. It encodes CASSGGSNLGLEAFF.

This clonotype was counted a few times. The chain is built from TRBV10-3 and TRBJ2-2; possibly TRBD1 for D (5 bases). Trimming shortened V by 0 bases and J by 10 bases, and 12 bases separated the two germline ends. This CDR3 region has 14 residues. Germline CDR1 is ENHRY and CDR2 is SYGVKD. CDR3 nucleotides: TGTGCCATCAGTGAGTCAGGCAGGGAAGAGGAGCTGTTTTTT. Encoded protein: CAISESGREEELFF.

This clonotype was counted many times. The rearrangement uses TRBV7-2 and TRBJ2-1; the match to TRBD2 covers 9 bases. CDR3 length equals 14 residues. Germline CDR1 SGHTA, CDR2 FQGNSA. V lost 6 bases to trimming and J lost 8 bases; unmatched junction nucleotides: 8. The CDR3 nucleotides read TGTGCCAGCAGGTCGCGTTTAGCGGGAGATGAGCAGTTCTTC. Translated, it gives CASRSRLAGDEQFF.

This chain uses TRBV7-9 with TRBJ2-1; no clear D. In germline, CDR1 is SEHNR, CDR2 FQNEAQ (reference sequence). V was pared by 5 bases and J by 14 bases, with 19 bases between. CDR3 length equals 13 residues. The CDR3 DNA follows: TGTGCCAGCAGCAAAAACTCAAATCCCATTAAGTTCTTC. Its protein product is CASSKNSNPIKFF. Combining the CDR3 with reference TRBV7-9 and TRBJ2-1 gives the whole variable domain DTGVSQNPRHKITKRGQNVTFRCDPISEHNRLYWYRQTLGQGPEFLTYFQNEAQLEKSRLLSDRFSAERPKGSFSTLEIQRTEQGDSAMYLCASSKNSNPIKFFGPGTRLTVL.

This clonotype was detected a few times. The rearrangement uses TRBV11-2 and TRBJ1-4; the D is unclear. The V gene's germline CDR1 is SGHAT and CDR2 FQNNGV. V gave up 5 bases and J gave up 8 bases, with 21 bases separating them. CDR3 length: 16 residues. In DNA form, the CDR3 reads TGTGCCAGCAGCCACAGACGGGCTCAGGATACGGAAAAACTGTTTTTT. As protein: CASSHRRAQDTEKLFF. Together with reference TRBV11-2 and TRBJ1-4, the CDR3 gives the full variable domain: EAGVAQSPRYKIIEKRQSVAFWCNPISGHATLYWYQQILGQGPKLLIQFQNNGVVDDSQLPKDRFSAERLKGVDSTLKIQPAKLEDSAVYLCASSHRRAQDTEKLFFGSGTQLSVL.